The clone carrying this T cell receptor beta chain was seen just once. Antigen: not known. Assay: immunoSEQ multiplex PCR; the TCRdb copy retains only in-frame clones and omits some. Of about 12,000 clones in the sample, approximately 63% were seen once. Germline CDR1 SGHTA, CDR2 FQGNSA. Trimming took 5 bases from V and 5 from J; bases not matched to a gene: 7. CDR3 size: 16 residues. The data are from a study of T cells in tumors after PD-1 blockade. Overall study context: A subset received ongoing vismodegib 150 mg daily alongside anti-PD-1 therapy.

General observations from the study: Two pre-treatment samples showed no clonal replacement between them.

This TCR derives from a human donor with basal cell carcinoma. The sequencing here drew on tumor tissue, taken before anti-PD-1 treatment. The rearrangement uses TRBV7-2 and TRBJ2-2; 11 bases line up with TRBD2. The CDR3 DNA is TGTGCCAGCAGCCCCCGACTAGCGGGACTTACCGGGGAGCTGTTTTTT. Translation gives CASSPRLAGLTGELFF.